This TCR beta chain appears in the sequencing data of a study of shared T cell receptors in the human thymus. Clones were sequenced by immunoSEQ multiplex PCR, and TCRdb holds only the in-frame ones, with some missing. The sample lists hundreds of thousands of clones, 88% occurring once. This CDR3 is built from 11 residues. CDR1 is MNHEY and CDR2 is SVGAGI in the germline V gene. Trimming took off 2 bases at V and 7 bases at J, with 3 bases between the two ends. This sample was shared with a second study, whose subject was human thymus T cells. According to that study: Corrective surgery for congenital heart defects was being performed on the healthy Finnish infants who served as donors. Corrective heart surgery yielded the resections from which the thymus tissue came. Thymic and blood repertoires showed apparently biased V and J gene usage. Unrelated people showed highly overlapping thymic repertoires, related research reported.

This sequence was found in a boy under two years old with a congenital heart defect. The sequenced material came from thymocytes. This chain connects TRBV6-5 to TRBJ2-1; D is unclear. Written as DNA, the CDR3 is TGTGCCAGCAGTTACGCGAATGAGCAGTTCTTC. It encodes CASSYANEQFF.